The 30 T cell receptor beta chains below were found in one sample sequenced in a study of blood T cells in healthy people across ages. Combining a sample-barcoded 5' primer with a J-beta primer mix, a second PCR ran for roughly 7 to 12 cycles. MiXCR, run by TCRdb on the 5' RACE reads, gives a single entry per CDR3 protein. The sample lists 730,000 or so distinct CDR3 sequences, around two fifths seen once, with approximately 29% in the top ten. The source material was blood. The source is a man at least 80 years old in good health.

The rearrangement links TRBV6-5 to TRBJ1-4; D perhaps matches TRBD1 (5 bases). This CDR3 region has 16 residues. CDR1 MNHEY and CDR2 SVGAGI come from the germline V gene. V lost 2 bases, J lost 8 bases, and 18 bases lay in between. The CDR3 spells CASSYHSSGAREKLFF. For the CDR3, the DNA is TGTGCCAGCAGTTACCATTCATCTGGGGCCCGAGAAAAACTGTTTTTT.

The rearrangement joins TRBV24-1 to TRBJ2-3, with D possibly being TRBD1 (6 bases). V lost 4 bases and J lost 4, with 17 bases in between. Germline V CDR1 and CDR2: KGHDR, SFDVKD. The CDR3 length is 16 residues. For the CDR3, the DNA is TGTGCCACCAGTGACTCGTTCACAGGGACCGCAGATACGCAGTATTTT. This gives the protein CATSDSFTGTADTQYF.

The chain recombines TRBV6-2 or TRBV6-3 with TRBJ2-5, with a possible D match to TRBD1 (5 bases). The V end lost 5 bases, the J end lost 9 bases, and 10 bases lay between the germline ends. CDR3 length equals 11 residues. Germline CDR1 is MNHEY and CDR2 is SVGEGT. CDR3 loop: CASSPTGPQYF. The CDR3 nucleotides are TGTGCCAGCAGTCCAACAGGACCCCAGTACTTC.

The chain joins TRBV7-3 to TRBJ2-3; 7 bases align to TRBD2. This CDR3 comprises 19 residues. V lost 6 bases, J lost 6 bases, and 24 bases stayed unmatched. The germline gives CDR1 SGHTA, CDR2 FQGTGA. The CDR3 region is CASSWWGFRASGGVDTQYF. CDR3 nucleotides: TGTGCCAGCAGTTGGTGGGGGTTCAGGGCTAGCGGAGGGGTGGATACGCAGTATTTT. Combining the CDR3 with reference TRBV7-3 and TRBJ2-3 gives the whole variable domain GAGVSQTPSNKVTEKGKYVELRCDPISGHTALYWYRQSLGQGPEFLIYFQGTGAADDSGLPNDRFFAVRPEGSVSTLKIQRTERGDSAVYLCASSWWGFRASGGVDTQYFGPGTRLTVL.

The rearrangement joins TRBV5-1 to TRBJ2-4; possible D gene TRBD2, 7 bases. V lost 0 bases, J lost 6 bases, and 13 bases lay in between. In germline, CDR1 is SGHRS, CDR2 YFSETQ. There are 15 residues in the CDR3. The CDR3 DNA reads TGCGCCAGCAGCTTGGAGGGGGGGAGGGTAAACATTCAGTACTTC. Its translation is CASSLEGGRVNIQYF.

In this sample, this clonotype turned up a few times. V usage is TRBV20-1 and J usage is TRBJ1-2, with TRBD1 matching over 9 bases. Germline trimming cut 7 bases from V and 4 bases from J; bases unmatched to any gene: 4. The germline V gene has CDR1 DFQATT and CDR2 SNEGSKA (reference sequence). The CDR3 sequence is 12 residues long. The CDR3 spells CSGTGEVYGYTF. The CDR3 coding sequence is TGCAGTGGGACAGGGGAAGTCTATGGCTACACCTTC.

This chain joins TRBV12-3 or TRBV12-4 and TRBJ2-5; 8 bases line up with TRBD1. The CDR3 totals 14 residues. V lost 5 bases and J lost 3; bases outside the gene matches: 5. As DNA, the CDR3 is TGTGCCAGCAGTCTGCGGACAGGGAAAGAGACCCAGTACTTC. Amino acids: CASSLRTGKETQYF.

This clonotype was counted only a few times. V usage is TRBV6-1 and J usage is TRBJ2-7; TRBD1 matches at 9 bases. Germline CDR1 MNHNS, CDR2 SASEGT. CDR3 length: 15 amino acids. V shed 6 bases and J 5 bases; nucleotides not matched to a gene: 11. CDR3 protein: CASSLGQGEGHEQYF. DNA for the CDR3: TGTGCCAGCAGCCTGGGACAGGGTGAGGGGCACGAGCAGTACTTC.

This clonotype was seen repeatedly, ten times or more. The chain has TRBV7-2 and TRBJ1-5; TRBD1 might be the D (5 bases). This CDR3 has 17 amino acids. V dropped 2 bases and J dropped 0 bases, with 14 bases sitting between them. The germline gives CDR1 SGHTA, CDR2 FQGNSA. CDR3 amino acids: CASSLYPTTDSNQPQHF. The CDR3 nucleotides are TGTGCCAGCAGCTTATATCCTACGACAGATAGCAATCAGCCCCAGCATTTT.

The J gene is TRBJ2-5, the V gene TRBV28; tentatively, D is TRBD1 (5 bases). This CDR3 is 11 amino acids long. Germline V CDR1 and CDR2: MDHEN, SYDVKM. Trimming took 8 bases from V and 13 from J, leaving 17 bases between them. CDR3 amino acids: CASEVGARWYF. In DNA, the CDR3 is TGTGCCAGCGAGGTAGGGGCCCGGTGGTACTTC.

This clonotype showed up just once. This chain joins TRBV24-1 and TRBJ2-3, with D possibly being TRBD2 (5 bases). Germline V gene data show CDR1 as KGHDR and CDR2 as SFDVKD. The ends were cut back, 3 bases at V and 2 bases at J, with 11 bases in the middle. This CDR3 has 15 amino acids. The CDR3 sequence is CATSDPGLSTDTQYF. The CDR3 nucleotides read TGTGCCACCAGTGATCCCGGACTTTCCACAGATACGCAGTATTTT.

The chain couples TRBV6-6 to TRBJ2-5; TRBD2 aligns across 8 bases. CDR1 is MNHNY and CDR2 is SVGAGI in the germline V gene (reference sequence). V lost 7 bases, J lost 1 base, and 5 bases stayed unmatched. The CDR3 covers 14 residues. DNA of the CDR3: TGTGCCAGCACCCCGGCGGGGGGCCAAGAGACCCAGTACTTC. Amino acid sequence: CASTPAGGQETQYF.

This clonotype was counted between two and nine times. For the CDR3, the DNA is TGCGCCAGCAGCTTTGGTAGCGGCAACTACAATGAGCAGTTCTTC. This sequence encodes CASSFGSGNYNEQFF. The V call is TRBV5-1, the J call TRBJ2-1; D might be TRBD2 (6 bases). V was cut by 2 bases and J by 3 bases, with 12 bases left in between. The CDR3 extends over 15 amino acids. Germline assignment: CDR1 SGHRS and CDR2 YFSETQ.

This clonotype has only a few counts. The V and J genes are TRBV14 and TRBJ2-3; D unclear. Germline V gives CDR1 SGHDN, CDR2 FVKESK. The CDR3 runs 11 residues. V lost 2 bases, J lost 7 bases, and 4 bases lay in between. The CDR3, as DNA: TGTGCCAGCAGCCAACTAAATACGCAGTATTTT. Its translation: CASSQLNTQYF.

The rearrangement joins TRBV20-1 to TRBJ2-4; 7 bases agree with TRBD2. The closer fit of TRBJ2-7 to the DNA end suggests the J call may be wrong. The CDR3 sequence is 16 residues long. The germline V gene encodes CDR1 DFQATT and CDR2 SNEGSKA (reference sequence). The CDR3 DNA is TGCAGTGCTAGTGGTTTTCGCGGCGGGAGTCTCGACGAGCAGTACTTC. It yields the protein CSASGFRGGSLDEQYF.

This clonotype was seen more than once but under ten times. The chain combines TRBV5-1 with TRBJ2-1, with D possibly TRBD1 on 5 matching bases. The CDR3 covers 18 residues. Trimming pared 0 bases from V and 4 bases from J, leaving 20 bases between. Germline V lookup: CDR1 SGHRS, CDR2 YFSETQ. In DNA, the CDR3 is TGCGCCAGCAGCTTGGGCGCTAAGACAGAGACTCATTACAATGAGCAGTTCTTC. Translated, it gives CASSLGAKTETHYNEQFF. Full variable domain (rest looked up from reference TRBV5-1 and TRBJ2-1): KAGVTQTPRYLIKTRGQQVTLSCSPISGHRSVSWYQQTPGQGLQFLFEYFSETQRNKGNFPGRFSGRQFSNSRSEMNVSTLELGDSALYLCASSLGAKTETHYNEQFFGPGTRLTVL.

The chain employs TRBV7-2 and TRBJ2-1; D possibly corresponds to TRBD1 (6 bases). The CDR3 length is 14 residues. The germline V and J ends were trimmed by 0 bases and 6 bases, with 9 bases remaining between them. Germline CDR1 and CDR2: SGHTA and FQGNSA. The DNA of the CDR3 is TGTGCCAGCAGCTTAGCTCACAGGGTCAATGAGCAGTTCTTC. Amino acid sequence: CASSLAHRVNEQFF.

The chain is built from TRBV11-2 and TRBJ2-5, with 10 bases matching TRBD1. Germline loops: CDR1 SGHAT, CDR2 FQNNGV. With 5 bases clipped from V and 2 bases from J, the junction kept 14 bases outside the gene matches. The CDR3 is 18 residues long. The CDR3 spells CASSAHGLGTGEQETQYF. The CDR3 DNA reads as TGTGCCAGCAGCGCACACGGCCTCGGGACAGGGGAACAAGAGACCCAGTACTTC.

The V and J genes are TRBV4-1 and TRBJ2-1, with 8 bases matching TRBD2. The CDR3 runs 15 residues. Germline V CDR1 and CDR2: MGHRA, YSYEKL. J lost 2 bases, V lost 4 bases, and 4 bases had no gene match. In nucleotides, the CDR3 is TGCGCCAGCAGCCCCCTTAGCGGGACCTACAATGAGCAGTTCTTC. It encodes CASSPLSGTYNEQFF.

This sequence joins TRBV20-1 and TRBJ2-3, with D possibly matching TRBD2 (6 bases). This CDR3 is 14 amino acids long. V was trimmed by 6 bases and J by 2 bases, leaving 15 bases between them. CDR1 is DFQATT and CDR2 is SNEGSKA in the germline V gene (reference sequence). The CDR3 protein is CSAPGTGVTDTQYF. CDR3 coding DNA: TGCAGTGCGCCCGGGACGGGGGTCACAGATACGCAGTATTTT.

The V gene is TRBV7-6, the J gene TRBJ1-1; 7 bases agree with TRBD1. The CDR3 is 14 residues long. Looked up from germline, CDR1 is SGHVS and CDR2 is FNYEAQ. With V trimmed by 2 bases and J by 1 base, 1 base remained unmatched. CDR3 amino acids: CASSLKGANTEAFF. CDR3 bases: TGTGCCAGCAGCTTAAAGGGGGCGAACACTGAAGCTTTCTTT.

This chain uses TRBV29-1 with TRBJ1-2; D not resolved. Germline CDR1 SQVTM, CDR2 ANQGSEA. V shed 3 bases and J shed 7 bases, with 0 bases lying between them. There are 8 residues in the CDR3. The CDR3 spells CSVDGYTF. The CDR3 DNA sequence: TGCAGCGTTGATGGCTACACCTTC.

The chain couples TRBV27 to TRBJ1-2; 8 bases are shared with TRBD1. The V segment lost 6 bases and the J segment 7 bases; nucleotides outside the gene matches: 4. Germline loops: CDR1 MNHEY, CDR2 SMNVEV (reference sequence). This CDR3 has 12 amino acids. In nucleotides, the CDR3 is TGTGCCAGCAGGGGACAGGTTTCTGGCTACACCTTC. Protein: CASRGQVSGYTF.

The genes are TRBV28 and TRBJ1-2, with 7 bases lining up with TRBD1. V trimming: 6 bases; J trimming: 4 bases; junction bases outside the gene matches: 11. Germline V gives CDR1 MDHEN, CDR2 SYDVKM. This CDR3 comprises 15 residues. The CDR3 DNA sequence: TGTGCCAGCAGCCCACGGGACAGACTCCTCTATGGCTACACCTTC. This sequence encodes CASSPRDRLLYGYTF.

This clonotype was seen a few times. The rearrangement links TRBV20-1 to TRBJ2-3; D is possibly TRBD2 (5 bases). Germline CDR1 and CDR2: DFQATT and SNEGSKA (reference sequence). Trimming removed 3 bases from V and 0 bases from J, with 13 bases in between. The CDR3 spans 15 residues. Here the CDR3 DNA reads TGCAGTGCTAGGGAGGAATCCCCTAGCACAGATACGCAGTATTTT. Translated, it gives CSAREESPSTDTQYF.

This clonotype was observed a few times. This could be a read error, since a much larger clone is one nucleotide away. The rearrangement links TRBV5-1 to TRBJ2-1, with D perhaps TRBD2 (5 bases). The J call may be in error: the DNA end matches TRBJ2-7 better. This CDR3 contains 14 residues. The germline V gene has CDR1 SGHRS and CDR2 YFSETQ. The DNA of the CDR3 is TGCGCCAGCAGCCGATTGTCGGGGTACAATGAGCAGTACTTC. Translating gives CASSRLSGYNEQYF.

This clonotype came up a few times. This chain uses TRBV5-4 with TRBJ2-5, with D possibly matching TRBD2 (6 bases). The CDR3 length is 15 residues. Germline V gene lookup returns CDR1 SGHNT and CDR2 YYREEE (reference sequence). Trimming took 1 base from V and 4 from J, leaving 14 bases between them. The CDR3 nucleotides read TGTGCCAGCAGCTTGCAACGGGGCGGGGCAGAGACCCAGTACTTC. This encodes CASSLQRGGAETQYF.

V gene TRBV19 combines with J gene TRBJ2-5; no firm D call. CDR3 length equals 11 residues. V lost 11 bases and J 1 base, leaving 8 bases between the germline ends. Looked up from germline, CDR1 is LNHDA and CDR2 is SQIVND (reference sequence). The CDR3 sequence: CAAGIQETQYF. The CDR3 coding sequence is TGTGCCGCAGGAATCCAAGAGACCCAGTACTTC.

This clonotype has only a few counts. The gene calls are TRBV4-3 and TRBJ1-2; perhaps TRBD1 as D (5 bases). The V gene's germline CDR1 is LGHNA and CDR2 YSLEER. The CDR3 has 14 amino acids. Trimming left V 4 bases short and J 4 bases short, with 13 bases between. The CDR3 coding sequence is TGCGCCAGCAGCCTCACTGGACACTCCTATGGCTACACCTTC. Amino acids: CASSLTGHSYGYTF.

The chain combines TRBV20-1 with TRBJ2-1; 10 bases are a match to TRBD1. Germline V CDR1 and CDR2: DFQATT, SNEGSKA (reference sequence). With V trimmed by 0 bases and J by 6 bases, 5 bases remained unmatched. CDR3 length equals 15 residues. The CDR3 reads CSARDPGQGPNEQFF. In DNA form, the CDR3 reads TGCAGTGCTAGAGACCCGGGACAGGGGCCCAATGAGCAGTTCTTC.